This T cell receptor beta chain appears in the sequencing data of a study of shared clonotypes between healthy human individuals. Per germline, CDR1 SGHTA and CDR2 FQGNSA. V dropped 4 bases and J dropped 2 bases, with 11 bases sitting between them. CDR3 length: 14 amino acids. Naive CD8 cells lacked CD45RO, underwent positive selection for CCR7 and left out terminally differentiated effector memory CD45RA+ cells. TCRdb's copy holds only in-frame clones and misses some; the assay was immunoSEQ multiplex PCR. The sample includes 700,000 to 950,000 clones, about 96% of them seen just once. The chain couples TRBV7-2 to TRBJ2-5; tentative D call: TRBD2 (6 bases). What was sequenced was naive CD8+ T cells sorted from blood. This clonotype was obtained from a man aged 25 to 45 in good health. This CDR3 reads CASSSYGGQETQYF. CDR3 bases: TGTGCCAGCAGCTCGTACGGAGGGCAAGAGACCCAGTACTTC. The full variable domain, in which reference TRBV7-2 and TRBJ2-5 provide the parts outside the CDR3, is GAGVSQSPSNKVTEKGKDVELRCDPISGHTALYWYRQSLGQGLEFLIYFQGNSAPDKSGLPSDRFSAERTGGSVSTLTIQRTQQEDSAVYLCASSSYGGQETQYFGPGTRLLVL.